A single sample gave rise to the 28 T cell receptor beta chains below, sequenced in a study of technical replicates of blood from a handful of donors. The data were produced by immunoSEQ multiplex PCR, yet TCRdb's version contains in-frame clones alone and is incomplete. This sample has fewer than 65,000 clones; about 86% occur once, and the top ten carry approximately 4.7%. Sequenced sample: PBMCs. Receptor source: a human donor in good health. Some clones in this sample may be carry-over from other donors' samples.

This chain uses TRBV5-1 with TRBJ2-1, with TRBD2 matching over 7 bases. Germline values: CDR1 SGHRS, CDR2 YFSETQ. The CDR3 length is 19 residues. J gave up 0 bases and V 0 bases, and 12 bases lay outside the gene matches. The CDR3 sequence: CASSLAFPGLRSSYNEQFF. The DNA of the CDR3 is TGCGCCAGCAGCTTGGCTTTCCCGGGACTACGTAGCTCCTACAATGAGCAGTTCTTC. The whole variable domain, remainder taken from reference TRBV5-1 and TRBJ2-1, is KAGVTQTPRYLIKTRGQQVTLSCSPISGHRSVSWYQQTPGQGLQFLFEYFSETQRNKGNFPGRFSGRQFSNSRSEMNVSTLELGDSALYLCASSLAFPGLRSSYNEQFFGPGTRLTVL.

This chain links TRBV4-2 with TRBJ1-3; maybe TRBD1 (6 bases). Trimming cost V 4 bases and J 4 bases, with 23 bases left between them. The CDR3 extends over 18 amino acids. Per germline, CDR1 LGHNA and CDR2 YNFKEQ. This CDR3 reads CASSPGQRAGWAGNTIYF. The CDR3 DNA reads as TGTGCCAGCAGCCCAGGACAGCGTGCCGGATGGGCCGGAAACACCATATATTTT.

This chain connects TRBV9 to TRBJ2-1, with D perhaps TRBD2 (6 bases). V was cut by 5 bases and J by 5 bases, with 14 bases left in between. Germline loops: CDR1 SGDLS, CDR2 YYNGEE. This CDR3 spans 14 amino acids. CDR3 amino acids: CASSISGIDNEQFF. Written as DNA, the CDR3 is TGTGCCAGCAGTATTAGCGGAATTGACAATGAGCAGTTCTTC.

This chain connects TRBV29-1 to TRBJ1-3, with D uncertain. Germline values: CDR1 SQVTM, CDR2 ANQGSEA. V lost 8 bases and J 4 bases, leaving 9 bases between the germline ends. The CDR3 sequence is 11 residues long. For the CDR3, the DNA is TGCAGCTCCCGCGTCGGAAACACCATATATTTT. Its protein is CSSRVGNTIYF. Complete variable domain (other parts from reference TRBV29-1 and TRBJ1-3): SAVISQKPSRDICQRGTSLTIQCQVDSQVTMMFWYRQQPGQSLTLIATANQGSEATYESGFVIDKFPISRPNLTFSTLTVSNMSPEDSSIYLCSSRVGNTIYFGEGSWLTVV.

This rearrangement joins TRBV19 to TRBJ2-7; 10 bases fit TRBD2. The CDR3 contains 14 residues. Trimming at V came to 7 bases and at J to 1 base, leaving 4 bases not matched to a gene. CDR1 and CDR2 (germline): LNHDA, SQIVND (reference sequence). The CDR3 DNA follows: TGTGCCAGTACCCAGACTAGCGGGTCCTACGAGCAGTACTTC. Residues: CASTQTSGSYEQYF. Full variable domain (remainder filled in from reference TRBV19 and TRBJ2-7): DGGITQSPKYLFRKEGQNVTLSCEQNLNHDAMYWYRQDPGQGLRLIYYSQIVNDFQKGDIAEGYSVSREKKESFPLTVTSAQKNPTAFYLCASTQTSGSYEQYFGPGTRLTVT.

J is TRBJ2-7 and V is TRBV30; TRBD2 aligns across 10 bases. V lost 6 bases, J lost 6 bases, and 8 bases stayed unmatched. The length of the CDR3 is 13 residues. The germline V gene encodes CDR1 GTSNPN and CDR2 SVGIG (reference sequence). The DNA for the CDR3 is TGTGCCTGCCACCGGAGCGGGAGGGTCGAGCAGTACTTC. Translating it yields CACHRSGRVEQYF.

The chain employs TRBV5-6 and TRBJ1-2; D is unresolved. The CDR3 runs 14 residues. Trimming took 0 bases from V and 6 from J, leaving 12 bases between them. Germline V lookup: CDR1 SGHDT, CDR2 YYEEEE. CDR3 sequence: CASSLAAGVNGYTF. The CDR3 coding sequence is TGTGCCAGCAGCTTGGCGGCCGGGGTAAATGGCTACACCTTC.

This rearrangement joins TRBV10-2 to TRBJ1-2; 9 bases are a match to TRBD1. This CDR3 comprises 13 residues. CDR1 and CDR2 (germline): WSHSY, SAAADI. V dropped 2 bases and J dropped 7; count of bases not matched to a gene: 2. CDR3 region: CASSERQGVGYTF. The CDR3 bases are TGCGCCAGCAGTGAGCGACAGGGGGTTGGCTACACCTTC.

V gene TRBV5-6 combines with J gene TRBJ2-3, with 12 bases that match TRBD2. Trimming removed 0 bases from V and 2 bases from J; junction bases left unmatched: 4. This CDR3 is 17 amino acids long. From germline, CDR1 is SGHDT and CDR2 YYEEEE. The CDR3 loop is CASSLGTSGGNTDTQYF. In nucleotides, the CDR3 is TGTGCCAGCAGCTTGGGAACTAGCGGGGGGAACACAGATACGCAGTATTTT.

The chain links TRBV12-5 to TRBJ2-7; 11 bases are a match to TRBD1. V trimming: 7 bases; J trimming: 6 bases; junction bases outside the gene matches: 11. In germline, CDR1 is LGHNT, CDR2 FRNRAP. The length of the CDR3 is 15 residues. The CDR3 coding sequence is TGTGCTAGTGACCCGCCGGGACAGGGGGTTGCCGAGCAGTACTTC. Amino acids: CASDPPGQGVAEQYF.

The rearrangement joins TRBV30 to TRBJ2-7; D gene unclear. Trimming removed 1 base at V and 3 bases at J, with 10 bases between. Per germline, CDR1 GTSNPN and CDR2 SVGIG (reference sequence). The CDR3 is 13 residues long. The CDR3 sequence is CAWSALLGYEQYF. The CDR3 DNA sequence: TGTGCCTGGAGTGCACTGCTAGGCTACGAGCAGTACTTC.

This rearrangement joins TRBV7-8 to TRBJ2-6, with D unclear. With 8 bases removed from V and 4 bases from J, the gap between germline ends came to 18 bases. The CDR3 runs to 16 residues. CDR1 and CDR2 (germline): SGHVS, FQNEAQ. CDR3: CASPVPEVWGANVLTF. CDR3 DNA sequence: TGTGCCAGCCCAGTACCTGAAGTGTGGGGGGCCAACGTCCTGACTTTC.

The chain's CDR3 is CASMVRAGPSSYNEQFF. The CDR3 DNA follows: TGTGCCAGCATGGTGAGAGCGGGCCCGAGCTCCTACAATGAGCAGTTCTTC. The chain combines TRBV9 with TRBJ2-1; D is possibly TRBD2 (6 bases). Germline V gene data show CDR1 as SGDLS and CDR2 as YYNGEE. The V gene lost 6 bases and the J gene lost 0 bases, with 19 bases spanning the gap. The CDR3 is made up of 17 amino acids. Complete variable domain (other parts from reference TRBV9 and TRBJ2-1): DSGVTQTPKHLITATGQRVTLRCSPRSGDLSVYWYQQSLDQGLQFLIQYYNGEERAKGNILERFSAQQFPDLHSELNLSSLELGDSALYFCASMVRAGPSSYNEQFFGPGTRLTVL.

This clone was seen a few times. CDR3 sequence: CASSFPQGGGTDTQYF. The CDR3 nucleotides read TGTGCCAGCAGCTTCCCACAGGGGGGTGGGACAGATACGCAGTATTTT. V is TRBV7-9 and J is TRBJ2-3; 8 bases align to TRBD1. V shed 3 bases and J 3 bases; nucleotides not matched to a gene: 8. Germline V gene lookup returns CDR1 SEHNR and CDR2 FQNEAQ (reference sequence). This CDR3 is built from 16 residues. Combining the CDR3 with reference TRBV7-9 and TRBJ2-3 gives the whole variable domain DTGVSQNPRHKITKRGQNVTFRCDPISEHNRLYWYRQTLGQGPEFLTYFQNEAQLEKSRLLSDRFSAERPKGSFSTLEIQRTEQGDSAMYLCASSFPQGGGTDTQYFGPGTRLTVL.

The CDR3 DNA reads as TGTGCCAGCAGTGAGACAGGGCGTAATGAGCAGTTCTTC. It is translated as CASSETGRNEQFF. The chain employs TRBV2 and TRBJ2-1; TRBD1 aligns across 7 bases. CDR3 size: 13 residues. CDR1 SNHLY and CDR2 FYNNEI come from the germline V gene. The trim removed 3 bases at V and 7 bases at J, leaving 3 bases unmatched.

The CDR3 DNA reads TGTGCCAGCAGCCGAGCTAGGGGAGAGACCCAGTACTTC. Its protein product is CASSRARGETQYF. V and J are TRBV7-2 and TRBJ2-5, with D perhaps matching TRBD1 (5 bases). The germline V gene has CDR1 SGHTA and CDR2 FQGNSA. Trimming took 5 bases from V and 4 from J, leaving 11 bases between them. This CDR3 comprises 13 residues.

The chain joins TRBV7-8 to TRBJ2-3; 10 positions match TRBD2. J gave up 6 bases and V 5 bases, and 8 bases lay outside the gene matches. Germline assignment: CDR1 SGHVS and CDR2 FQNEAQ. This CDR3 is 15 amino acids long. The CDR3 here is CASSRLAGESDTQYF. CDR3 nucleotides: TGTGCCAGCAGCCGTCTAGCGGGAGAATCCGATACGCAGTATTTT.

The gene calls are TRBV5-6 and TRBJ1-1, with 10 bases identical to TRBD1. Germline loops: CDR1 SGHDT, CDR2 YYEEEE. Trimming at V came to 1 base and at J to 13 bases, leaving 16 bases not matched to a gene. This CDR3 is 16 amino acids long. CDR3 sequence reads: CASSLLATGGAQGDFF. The CDR3 bases are TGTGCCAGCAGCTTGTTGGCGACAGGGGGCGCCCAGGGCGATTTCTTT.

V usage is TRBV7-2 and J usage is TRBJ2-7; tentative D call: TRBD1 (5 bases). Germline CDR1 and CDR2: SGHTA and FQGNSA. Between the trimmed V and J ends, which lost 1 base and 0 bases, there was a span of 10 bases. The CDR3 loop spans 15 amino acids. CDR3 coding DNA: TGTGCCAGCAGCTTAGACCCGACAGACTCCTACGAGCAGTACTTC. Translated, it gives CASSLDPTDSYEQYF.

The rearrangement links TRBV4-2 to TRBJ2-3; 10 bases are a match to TRBD2. Germline assignment: CDR1 LGHNA and CDR2 YNFKEQ. V was clipped by 0 bases and J by 6 bases; unmatched bases: 3. The CDR3 loop spans 15 amino acids. CDR3 coding DNA: TGTGCCAGCAGCCAAGATAAGCGGGGGGGGGATACGCAGTATTTT. Encoded protein: CASSQDKRGGDTQYF.

This chain uses TRBV6-6 with TRBJ2-1, with 7 bases aligning to TRBD1. The CDR3 spans 15 residues. Losses at the gene ends were 5 bases for V and 8 bases for J; bases not matched to a gene: 12. Germline loops: CDR1 MNHNY, CDR2 SVGAGI (reference sequence). The CDR3 is CASSTDREWRDEQFF. CDR3 bases: TGTGCCAGCAGTACCGACAGGGAATGGCGGGATGAGCAGTTCTTC.

V usage is TRBV7-6 and J usage is TRBJ2-2, with TRBD1 as a possible D gene (7 bases). Between the trimmed V and J ends, which lost 5 bases and 1 base, there was a span of 20 bases. CDR3 length: 18 amino acids. From germline, CDR1 is SGHVS and CDR2 FNYEAQ. CDR3 coding DNA: TGTGCCAGCAGCACCTCGCGGGACAGATCCCTGAACACCGGGGAGCTGTTTTTT. It is translated as CASSTSRDRSLNTGELFF.

J is TRBJ2-7 and V is TRBV6-6; possible D gene TRBD2, 5 bases. This CDR3 comprises 14 residues. Germline V gene data show CDR1 as MNHNY and CDR2 as SVGAGI (reference sequence). Between the trimmed V and J ends, which lost 8 bases and 0 bases, there was a span of 14 bases. The CDR3 DNA follows: TGTGCCAGCGATGAGAGGGCCAGCTCCTACGAGCAGTACTTC. This encodes CASDERASSYEQYF.

The chain couples TRBV5-1 to TRBJ1-1; 8 bases line up with TRBD1. V shed 7 bases, J shed 0 bases, and the junction held 5 bases outside the gene matches. CDR3 length equals 14 residues. Germline V gene data show CDR1 as SGHRS and CDR2 as YFSETQ. DNA of the CDR3: TGCGCCAGCGGTGGACAGGGCATGAACACTGAAGCTTTCTTT. Protein: CASGGQGMNTEAFF.

The chain couples TRBV7-3 to TRBJ2-5; 11 bases match TRBD2. CDR1 and CDR2 (germline): SGHTA, FQGTGA. V trimming: 5 bases; J trimming: 1 base; junction bases outside the gene matches: 0. The CDR3 sequence is 14 residues long. Written as DNA, the CDR3 is TGTGCCAGCAGCCTAGCGGGAGGCCAAGAGACCCAGTACTTC. Residues: CASSLAGGQETQYF.

V usage is TRBV15 and J usage is TRBJ1-2; D might be TRBD1 (5 bases). This CDR3 comprises 13 residues. The germline CDR1 and CDR2 sequences are LNHNV and YYDKDF (reference sequence). With 6 bases removed from V and 3 bases from J, the gap between germline ends came to 11 bases. This CDR3 is CATREGTDYGYTF. The CDR3 DNA reads as TGTGCCACCAGAGAGGGGACTGACTATGGCTACACCTTC.

There are a few counts of this clone. V and J are TRBV7-3 and TRBJ1-1; D gene unclear. Germline V gene lookup returns CDR1 SGHTA and CDR2 FQGTGA. The CDR3 extends over 16 amino acids. Trimming removed 2 bases from V and 4 bases from J, with 17 bases in between. The CDR3 is CASSLFMASRGTEAFF. The CDR3 nucleotides read TGTGCCAGCAGCTTATTTATGGCCTCCCGGGGCACTGAAGCTTTCTTT.

Note on this clone: One junction end disagrees with the germline gene, perhaps due to a read error. The V and J genes are TRBV15 and TRBJ1-2; D is uncertain. The CDR3 has 16 amino acids. The germline gives CDR1 LNHNV, CDR2 YYDKDF (reference sequence). The CDR3 DNA follows: TGTGCCACCAGAAGAGATATAACAGCGGGGTCTGGTGGCTACACCTTC. It yields the protein CATRRDITAGSGGYTF.